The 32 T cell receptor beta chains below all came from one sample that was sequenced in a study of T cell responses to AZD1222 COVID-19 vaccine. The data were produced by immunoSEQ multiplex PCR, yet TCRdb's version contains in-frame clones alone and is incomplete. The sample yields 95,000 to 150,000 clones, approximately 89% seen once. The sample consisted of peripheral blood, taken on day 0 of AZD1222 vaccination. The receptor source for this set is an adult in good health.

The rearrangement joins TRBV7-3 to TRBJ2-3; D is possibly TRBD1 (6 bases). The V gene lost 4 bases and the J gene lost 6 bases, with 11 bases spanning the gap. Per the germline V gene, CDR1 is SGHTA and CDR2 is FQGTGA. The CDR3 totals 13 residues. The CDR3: CASSSRTADTQYF. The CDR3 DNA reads TGTGCCAGCAGCTCTCGGACAGCCGATACGCAGTATTTT.

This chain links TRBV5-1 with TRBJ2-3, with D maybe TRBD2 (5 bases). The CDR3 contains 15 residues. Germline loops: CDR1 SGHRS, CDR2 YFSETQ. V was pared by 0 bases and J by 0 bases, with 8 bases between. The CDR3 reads CASSLVATSTDTQYF. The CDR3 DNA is TGCGCCAGCAGCTTGGTAGCGACTAGCACAGATACGCAGTATTTT. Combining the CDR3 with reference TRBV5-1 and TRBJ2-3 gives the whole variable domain KAGVTQTPRYLIKTRGQQVTLSCSPISGHRSVSWYQQTPGQGLQFLFEYFSETQRNKGNFPGRFSGRQFSNSRSEMNVSTLELGDSALYLCASSLVATSTDTQYFGPGTRLTVL.

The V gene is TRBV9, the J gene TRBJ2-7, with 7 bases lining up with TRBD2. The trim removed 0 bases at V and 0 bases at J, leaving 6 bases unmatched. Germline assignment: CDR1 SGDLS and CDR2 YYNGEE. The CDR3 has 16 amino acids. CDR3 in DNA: TGTGCCAGCAGCGTAGGAGCGGGATTGAGCTCCTACGAGCAGTACTTC. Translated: CASSVGAGLSSYEQYF.

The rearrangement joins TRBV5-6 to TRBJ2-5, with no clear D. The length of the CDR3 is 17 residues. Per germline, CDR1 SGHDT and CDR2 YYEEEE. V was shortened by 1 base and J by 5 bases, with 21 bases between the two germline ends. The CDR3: CASSLLRMAFEEETQYF. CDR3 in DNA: TGTGCCAGCAGCTTGTTACGAATGGCTTTTGAGGAGGAGACCCAGTACTTC.

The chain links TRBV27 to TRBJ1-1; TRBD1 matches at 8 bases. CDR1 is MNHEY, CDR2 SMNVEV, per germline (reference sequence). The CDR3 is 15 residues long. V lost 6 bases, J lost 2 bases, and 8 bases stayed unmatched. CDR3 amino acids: CASSFSPGGNTEAFF. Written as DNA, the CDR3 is TGTGCCAGCAGCTTCTCGCCAGGGGGCAACACTGAAGCTTTCTTT.

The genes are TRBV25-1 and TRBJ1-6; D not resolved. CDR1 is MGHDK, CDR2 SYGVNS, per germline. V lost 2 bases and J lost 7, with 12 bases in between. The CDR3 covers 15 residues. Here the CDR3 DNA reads TGTGCCAGCAGTGAAGAAGTGGCAGAAAATTCACCCCTCCACTTT. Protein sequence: CASSEEVAENSPLHF.

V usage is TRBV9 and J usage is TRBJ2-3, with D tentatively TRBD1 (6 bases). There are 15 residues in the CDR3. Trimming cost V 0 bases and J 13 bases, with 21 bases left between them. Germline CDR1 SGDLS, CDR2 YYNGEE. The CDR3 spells CASSVDPPAAGEKYF. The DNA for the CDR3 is TGTGCCAGCAGCGTAGACCCCCCGGCGGCAGGGGAAAAGTATTTT.

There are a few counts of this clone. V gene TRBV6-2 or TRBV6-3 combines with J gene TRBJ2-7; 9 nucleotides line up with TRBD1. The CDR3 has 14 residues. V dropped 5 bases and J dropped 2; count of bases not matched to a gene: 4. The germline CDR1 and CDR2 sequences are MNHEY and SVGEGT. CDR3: CASSPGQGTYEQYF. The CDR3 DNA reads TGTGCCAGCAGTCCCGGACAGGGGACCTACGAGCAGTACTTC.

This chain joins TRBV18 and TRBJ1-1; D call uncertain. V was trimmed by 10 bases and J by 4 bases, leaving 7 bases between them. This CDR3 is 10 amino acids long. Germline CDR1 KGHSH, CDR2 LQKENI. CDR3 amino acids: CATLSTEAFF. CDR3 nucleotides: TGTGCCACCCTTAGCACTGAAGCTTTCTTT. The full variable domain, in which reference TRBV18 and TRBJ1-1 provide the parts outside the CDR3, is NAGVMQNPRHLVRRRGQEARLRCSPMKGHSHVYWYRQLPEEGLKFMVYLQKENIIDESGMPKERFSAEFPKEGPSILRIQQVVRGDSAAYFCATLSTEAFFGQGTRLTVV.

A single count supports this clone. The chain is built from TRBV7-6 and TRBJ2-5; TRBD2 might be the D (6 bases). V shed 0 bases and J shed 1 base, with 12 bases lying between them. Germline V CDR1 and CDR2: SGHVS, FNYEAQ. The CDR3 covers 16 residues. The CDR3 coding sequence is TGTGCCAGCAGCTTAGCGGGCCTGGGAGGCCAAGAGACCCAGTACTTC. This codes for CASSLAGLGGQETQYF.

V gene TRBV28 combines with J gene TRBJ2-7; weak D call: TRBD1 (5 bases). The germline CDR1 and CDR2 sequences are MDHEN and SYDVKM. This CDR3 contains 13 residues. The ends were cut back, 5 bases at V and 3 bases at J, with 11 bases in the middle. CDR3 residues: CASSGADDYEQYF. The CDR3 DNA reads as TGTGCCAGCAGTGGGGCGGACGACTACGAGCAGTACTTC.

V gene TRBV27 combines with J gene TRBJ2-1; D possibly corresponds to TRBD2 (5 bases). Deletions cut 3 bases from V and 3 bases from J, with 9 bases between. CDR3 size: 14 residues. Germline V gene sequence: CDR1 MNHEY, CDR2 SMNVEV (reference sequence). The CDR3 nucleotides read TGTGCCAGCAGTTTTCGAGGGATCTACAATGAGCAGTTCTTC. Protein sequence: CASSFRGIYNEQFF.

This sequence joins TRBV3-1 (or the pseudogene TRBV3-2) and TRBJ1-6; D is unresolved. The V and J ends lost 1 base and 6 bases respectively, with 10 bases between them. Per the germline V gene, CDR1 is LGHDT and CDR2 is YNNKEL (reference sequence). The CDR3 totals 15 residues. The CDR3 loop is CASSQVPRSNSPLHF. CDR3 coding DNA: TGTGCCAGCAGCCAAGTTCCCAGGAGTAATTCACCCCTCCACTTT.

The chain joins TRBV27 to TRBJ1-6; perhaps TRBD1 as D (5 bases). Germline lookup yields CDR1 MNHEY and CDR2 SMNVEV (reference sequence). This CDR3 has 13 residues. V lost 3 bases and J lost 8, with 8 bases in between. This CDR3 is CASSLLTDSPLHF. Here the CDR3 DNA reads TGTGCCAGCAGTTTGCTGACAGATTCACCCCTCCACTTT.

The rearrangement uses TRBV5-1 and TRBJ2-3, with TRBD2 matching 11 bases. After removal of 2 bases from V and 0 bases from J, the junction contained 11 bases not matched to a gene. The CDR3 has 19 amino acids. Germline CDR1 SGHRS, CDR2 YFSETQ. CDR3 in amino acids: CASSFLAGGLYSSTDTQYF. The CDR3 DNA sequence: TGCGCCAGCAGCTTCCTAGCGGGGGGCCTTTACTCTAGCACAGATACGCAGTATTTT.

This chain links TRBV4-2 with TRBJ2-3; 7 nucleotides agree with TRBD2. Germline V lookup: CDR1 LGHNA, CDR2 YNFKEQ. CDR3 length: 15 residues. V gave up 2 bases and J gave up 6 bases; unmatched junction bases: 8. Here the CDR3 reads CASSQPQLASDTQYF. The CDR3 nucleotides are TGTGCCAGCAGCCAACCGCAACTAGCGTCCGATACGCAGTATTTT.

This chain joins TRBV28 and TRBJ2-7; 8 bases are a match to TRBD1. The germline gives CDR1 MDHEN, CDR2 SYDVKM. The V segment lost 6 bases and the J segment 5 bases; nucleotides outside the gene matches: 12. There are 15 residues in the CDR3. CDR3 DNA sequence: TGTGCCAGCAGCCTCCCGGACAGGGTTTTACACGAGCAGTACTTC. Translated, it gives CASSLPDRVLHEQYF.

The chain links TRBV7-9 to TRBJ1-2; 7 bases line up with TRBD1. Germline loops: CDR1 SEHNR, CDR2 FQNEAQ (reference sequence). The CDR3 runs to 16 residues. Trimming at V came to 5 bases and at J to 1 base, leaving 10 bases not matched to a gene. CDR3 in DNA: TGTGCCAGCAGCGAGTCGGAGGGGGCTGGTAACTATGGCTACACCTTC. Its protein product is CASSESEGAGNYGYTF.

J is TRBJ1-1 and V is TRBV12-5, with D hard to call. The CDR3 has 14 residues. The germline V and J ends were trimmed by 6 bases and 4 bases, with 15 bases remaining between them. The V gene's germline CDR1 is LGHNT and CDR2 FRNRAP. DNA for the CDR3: TGTGCTAGTGGCCTGGACCGGAGAGGCACTGAAGCTTTCTTT. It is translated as CASGLDRRGTEAFF.

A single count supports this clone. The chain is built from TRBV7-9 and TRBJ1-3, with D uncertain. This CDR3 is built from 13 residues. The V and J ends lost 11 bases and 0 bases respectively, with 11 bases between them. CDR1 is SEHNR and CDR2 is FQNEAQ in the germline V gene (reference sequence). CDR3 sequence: CASKLGSGNTIYF. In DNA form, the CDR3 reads TGTGCCTCCAAGTTGGGCTCTGGAAACACCATATATTTT. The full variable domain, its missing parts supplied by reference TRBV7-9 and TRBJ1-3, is DTGVSQNPRHKITKRGQNVTFRCDPISEHNRLYWYRQTLGQGPEFLTYFQNEAQLEKSRLLSDRFSAERPKGSFSTLEIQRTEQGDSAMYLCASKLGSGNTIYFGEGSWLTVV.

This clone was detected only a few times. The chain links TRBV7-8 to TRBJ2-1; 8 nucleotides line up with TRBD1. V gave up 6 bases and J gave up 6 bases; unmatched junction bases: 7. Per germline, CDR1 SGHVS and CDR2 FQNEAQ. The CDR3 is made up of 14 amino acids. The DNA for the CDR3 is TGTGCCAGCAGTCCCAGGGGGCTAGGCAATGAGCAGTTCTTC. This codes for CASSPRGLGNEQFF.

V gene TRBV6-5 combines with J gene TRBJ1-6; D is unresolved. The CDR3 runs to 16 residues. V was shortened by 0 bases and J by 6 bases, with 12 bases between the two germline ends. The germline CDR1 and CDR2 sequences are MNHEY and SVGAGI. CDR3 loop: CASSYSEGVFNSPLHF. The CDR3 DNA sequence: TGTGCCAGCAGTTACTCCGAGGGAGTTTTTAATTCACCCCTCCACTTT.

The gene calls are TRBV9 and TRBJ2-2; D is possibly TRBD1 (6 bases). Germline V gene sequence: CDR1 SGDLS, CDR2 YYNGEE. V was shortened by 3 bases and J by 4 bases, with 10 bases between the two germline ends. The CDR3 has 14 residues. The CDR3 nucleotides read TGTGCCAGCAGCGCGGGACAAGCCACCGGGGAGCTGTTTTTT. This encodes CASSAGQATGELFF.

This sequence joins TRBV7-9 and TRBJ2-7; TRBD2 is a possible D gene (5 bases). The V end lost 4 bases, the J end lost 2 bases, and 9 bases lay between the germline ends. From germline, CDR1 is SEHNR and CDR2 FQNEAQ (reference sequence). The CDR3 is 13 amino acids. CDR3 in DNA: TGTGCCAGCAGCTCGGGAAGCACCTACGAGCAGTACTTC. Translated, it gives CASSSGSTYEQYF.

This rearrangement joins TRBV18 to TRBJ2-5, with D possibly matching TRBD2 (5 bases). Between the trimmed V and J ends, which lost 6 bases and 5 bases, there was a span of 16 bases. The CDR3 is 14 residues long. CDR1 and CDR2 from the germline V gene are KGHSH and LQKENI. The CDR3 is CASSYSGDPETQYF. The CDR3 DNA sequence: TGTGCCAGCTCCTACAGCGGTGACCCGGAGACCCAGTACTTC.

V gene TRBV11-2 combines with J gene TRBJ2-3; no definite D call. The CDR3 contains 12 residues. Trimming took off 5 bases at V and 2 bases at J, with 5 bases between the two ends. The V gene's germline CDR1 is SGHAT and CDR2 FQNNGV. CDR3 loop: CASSHYTDTQYF. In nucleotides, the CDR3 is TGTGCCAGCAGCCATTACACAGATACGCAGTATTTT. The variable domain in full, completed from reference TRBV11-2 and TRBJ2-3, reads EAGVAQSPRYKIIEKRQSVAFWCNPISGHATLYWYQQILGQGPKLLIQFQNNGVVDDSQLPKDRFSAERLKGVDSTLKIQPAKLEDSAVYLCASSHYTDTQYFGPGTRLTVL.

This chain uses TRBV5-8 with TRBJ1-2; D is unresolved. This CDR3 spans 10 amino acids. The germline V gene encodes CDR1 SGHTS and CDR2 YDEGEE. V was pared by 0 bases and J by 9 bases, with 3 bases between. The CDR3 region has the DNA TGTGCCAGCAGCTTGGCCAGCTACACCTTC. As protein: CASSLASYTF.

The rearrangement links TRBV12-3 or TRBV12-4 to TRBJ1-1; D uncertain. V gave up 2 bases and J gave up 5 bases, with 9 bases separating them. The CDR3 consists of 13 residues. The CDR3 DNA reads TGTGCCAGCAGTTTACGTGGTTCTACTGAAGCTTTCTTT. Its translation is CASSLRGSTEAFF.

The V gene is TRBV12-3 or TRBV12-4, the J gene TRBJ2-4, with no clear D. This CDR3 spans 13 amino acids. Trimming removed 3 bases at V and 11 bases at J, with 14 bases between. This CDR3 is CASSFMDVGLQYF. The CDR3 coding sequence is TGTGCCAGCAGTTTTATGGATGTCGGGCTTCAGTACTTC.

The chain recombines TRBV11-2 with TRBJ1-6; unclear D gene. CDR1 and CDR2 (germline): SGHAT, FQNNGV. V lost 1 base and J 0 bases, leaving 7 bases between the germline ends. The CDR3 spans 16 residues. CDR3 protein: CASSLGLSSYNSPLHF. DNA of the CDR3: TGTGCCAGCAGCTTAGGGCTAAGCTCCTATAATTCACCCCTCCACTTT.

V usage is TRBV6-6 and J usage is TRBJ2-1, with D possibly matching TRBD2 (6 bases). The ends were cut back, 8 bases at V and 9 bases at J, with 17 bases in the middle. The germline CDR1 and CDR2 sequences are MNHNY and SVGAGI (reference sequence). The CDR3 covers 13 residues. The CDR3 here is CASGSDYQGEQFF. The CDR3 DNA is TGTGCCAGCGGGTCGGACTACCAAGGTGAGCAGTTCTTC.

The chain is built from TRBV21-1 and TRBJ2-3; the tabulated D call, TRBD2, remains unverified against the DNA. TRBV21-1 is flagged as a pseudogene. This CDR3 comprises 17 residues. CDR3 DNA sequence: TGTGCCAGCAGCAAAGCGTTAGCGGGAGGGCCTACTGATACGCAGTATTTT. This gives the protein CASSKALAGGPTDTQYF.